A single sample gave rise to the 28 T cell receptor beta chains below, sequenced in a study of blood T cell repertoires in COVID-19. Here immunoSEQ multiplex PCR was the method, and the copy in TCRdb shows in-frame clones only, minus some. The sample consists of 300,000 to 350,000 clones, 70% to 90% of them appearing once. Sequenced: PBMCs or T cells enriched from blood (not recorded which). Source of these receptors: a woman aged 40 to 50 with acute COVID-19.

This clone was observed a handful of times. The chain joins TRBV5-5 to TRBJ1-2, with D unresolved. In germline, CDR1 is SGHKS, CDR2 YYEKEE (reference sequence). The CDR3 contains 17 residues. V lost 1 base and J lost 8, with 24 bases in between. The CDR3 nucleotides read TGTGCCAGCAGCTTGTATATACGAGGCAGCGACGGAGGCGGCTACACCTTC. This codes for CASSLYIRGSDGGGYTF.

CDR3 sequence (DNA): TGTGCCACCAGTGATCCCCGTGGAGGGAGCAATTCACCCCTCCACTTT. As protein: CATSDPRGGSNSPLHF. The chain uses TRBV24-1 and TRBJ1-6; D remains unclear. The germline gives CDR1 KGHDR, CDR2 SFDVKD. Between the trimmed V and J ends, which lost 3 bases and 7 bases, there was a span of 15 bases. CDR3 size: 16 residues.

The chain combines TRBV7-2 with TRBJ2-7, with D possibly matching TRBD1 (5 bases). V was pared by 5 bases and J by 4 bases, with 9 bases between. CDR1 SGHTA and CDR2 FQGNSA come from the germline V gene. This CDR3 comprises 12 residues. The CDR3 bases are TGTGCCAGCAGCAAAAGACAGTACGAGCAGTACTTC. This encodes CASSKRQYEQYF.

This clone was observed a few times. The V and J genes are TRBV19 and TRBJ1-5; TRBD1 aligns across 8 bases. CDR1 is LNHDA, CDR2 SQIVND, per germline (reference sequence). After removal of 5 bases from V and 1 base from J, the junction contained 13 bases not matched to a gene. The CDR3 covers 18 residues. CDR3 nucleotides: TGTGCCAGTAGTGTTAGGACAGGGAAAAGTTCGAGCAATCAGCCCCAGCATTTT. Its protein product is CASSVRTGKSSSNQPQHF.

The J gene is TRBJ1-3, the V gene TRBV4-3; 8 bases are shared with TRBD1. The germline gives CDR1 LGHNA, CDR2 YSLEER. Germline trimming cut 0 bases from V and 5 bases from J; bases unmatched to any gene: 12. The CDR3 consists of 18 residues. CDR3 protein: CASSQDPTGVGERNTIYF. DNA of the CDR3: TGCGCCAGCAGCCAAGACCCGACAGGGGTTGGTGAGAGAAACACCATATATTTT.

This chain joins TRBV3-1 (or the pseudogene TRBV3-2) and TRBJ1-2, with D possibly TRBD1 on 6 matching bases. Trimming removed 3 bases from V and 3 bases from J, with 20 bases in between. The CDR3 loop spans 17 amino acids. Germline V lookup: CDR1 LGHDT, CDR2 YNNKEL (reference sequence). CDR3 nucleotides: TGTGCCAGCAGCCATATGGTACAGGGTGTAAGTGACTATGGCTACACCTTC. It yields the protein CASSHMVQGVSDYGYTF.

This clone was counted between two and nine times. The rearrangement uses TRBV7-8 and TRBJ1-5; 10 nucleotides line up with TRBD1. V gave up 4 bases and J gave up 6 bases; unmatched junction bases: 6. Germline-derived CDR1 and CDR2 are SGHVS and FQNEAQ. The CDR3 sequence is 15 residues long. This CDR3 is CASSSGTGAGQPQHF. CDR3 coding DNA: TGTGCCAGCAGCTCAGGGACAGGGGCTGGTCAGCCCCAGCATTTT.

Only one count was recorded for this clone. The CDR3 sequence: CASSSRGQGYTF. The CDR3 bases are TGTGCCAGCAGCTCCAGGGGGCAGGGCTACACCTTC. The chain recombines TRBV5-4 with TRBJ1-2; 8 positions match TRBD1. Germline V gives CDR1 SGHNT, CDR2 YYREEE (reference sequence). The V gene end was trimmed by 3 bases and the J gene end by 8 bases; junction bases not matched to a gene: 3. The CDR3 contains 12 residues.

The chain recombines TRBV3-1 (or the pseudogene TRBV3-2) with TRBJ1-2; D might be TRBD1 (6 bases). Trimming took off 4 bases at V and 8 bases at J, with 11 bases between the two ends. Germline lookup yields CDR1 LGHDT and CDR2 YNNKEL (reference sequence). The CDR3 totals 12 residues. CDR3 in amino acids: CASSPQGGGYTF. CDR3 nucleotide sequence: TGTGCCAGCAGCCCACAGGGAGGGGGCTACACCTTC.

With regard to this clone: The sample has other DNA sequences that encode this CDR3 too. The chain is built from TRBV7-9 and TRBJ2-7; D might be TRBD1 (5 bases). The ends were cut back, 5 bases at V and 4 bases at J, with 9 bases in the middle. The CDR3 is 12 amino acids. Looked up from germline, CDR1 is SEHNR and CDR2 is FQNEAQ (reference sequence). This chain's CDR3 is CASSETGYEQYF. The CDR3 DNA reads as TGTGCCAGCAGCGAAACAGGTTACGAGCAGTACTTC. The whole variable domain, filled in from reference TRBV7-9 and TRBJ2-7, reads DTGVSQNPRHKITKRGQNVTFRCDPISEHNRLYWYRQTLGQGPEFLTYFQNEAQLEKSRLLSDRFSAERPKGSFSTLEIQRTEQGDSAMYLCASSETGYEQYFGPGTRLTVT.

This chain links TRBV28 with TRBJ1-5; a weak D match, TRBD1 (5 bases). In germline, CDR1 is MDHEN, CDR2 SYDVKM. The CDR3 totals 16 residues. The V end lost 5 bases, the J end lost 6 bases, and 20 bases lay between the germline ends. The CDR3 reads CASSLLSGAGGQPQHF. CDR3 bases: TGTGCCAGCAGTCTTCTGTCAGGCGCGGGGGGTCAGCCCCAGCATTTT. Together with reference TRBV28 and TRBJ1-5, the CDR3 gives the full variable domain: DVKVTQSSRYLVKRTGEKVFLECVQDMDHENMFWYRQDPGLGLRLIYFSYDVKMKEKGDIPEGYSVSREKKERFSLILESASTNQTSMYLCASSLLSGAGGQPQHFGDGTRLSIL.

This chain links TRBV6-5 with TRBJ2-1, with D tentatively TRBD1 (6 bases). Germline assignment: CDR1 MNHEY and CDR2 SVGAGI. This CDR3 region has 13 residues. V was pared by 4 bases and J by 9 bases, with 13 bases between. CDR3 sequence: CASSWGPWSEQFF. The CDR3 DNA sequence: TGTGCCAGCAGTTGGGGGCCCTGGAGTGAGCAGTTCTTC.

The chain uses TRBV11-2 and TRBJ2-1; 12 bases agree with TRBD2. The CDR3 is made up of 17 amino acids. V shed 0 bases and J 4 bases; nucleotides not matched to a gene: 4. In germline, CDR1 is SGHAT, CDR2 FQNNGV. CDR3 bases: TGTGCCAGCAGCTTAGATTCCGGACTAGCGGGGTACAATGAGCAGTTCTTC. As protein: CASSLDSGLAGYNEQFF. Full variable domain (outside the CDR3, taken from reference TRBV11-2 and TRBJ2-1): EAGVAQSPRYKIIEKRQSVAFWCNPISGHATLYWYQQILGQGPKLLIQFQNNGVVDDSQLPKDRFSAERLKGVDSTLKIQPAKLEDSAVYLCASSLDSGLAGYNEQFFGPGTRLTVL.

The chain links TRBV10-2 to TRBJ1-5; D remains unclear. This CDR3 comprises 15 residues. Trimming removed 4 bases at V and 0 bases at J, with 10 bases between. Germline V gene lookup returns CDR1 WSHSY and CDR2 SAAADI. DNA of the CDR3: TGCGCCAGCAGTGTGGGCAGCTATAGCAATCAGCCCCAGCATTTT. Its translation is CASSVGSYSNQPQHF.

V usage is TRBV9 and J usage is TRBJ1-6; 7 nucleotides align to TRBD1. The CDR3 totals 15 residues. In germline, CDR1 is SGDLS, CDR2 YYNGEE. With V trimmed by 1 base and J by 9 bases, 7 bases remained unmatched. For the CDR3, the DNA is TGTGCCAGCAGCGTACTGGGGGACAGAAGTTCACCCCTCCACTTT. It encodes CASSVLGDRSSPLHF.

The genes are TRBV7-2 and TRBJ2-6; TRBD2 might be the D (5 bases). The CDR3 length is 17 residues. Germline-derived CDR1 and CDR2 are SGHTA and FQGNSA. V was clipped by 1 base and J by 0 bases, with 10 bases between them. The DNA for the CDR3 is TGTGCCAGCAGCTTAGGGCTAGCCATCTCTGGGGCCAACGTCCTGACTTTC. This codes for CASSLGLAISGANVLTF.

V is TRBV7-2 and J is TRBJ1-1, with a possible D match to TRBD1 (6 bases). The CDR3 contains 13 residues. The V end lost 1 base, the J end lost 8 bases, and 11 bases lay between the germline ends. Germline CDR1 reads SGHTA; CDR2 reads FQGNSA. The CDR3 region has the DNA TGTGCCAGCAGCTTAGTTGCAGGGGTGGAAGCTTTCTTT. It yields the protein CASSLVAGVEAFF. Full variable domain (missing parts from reference TRBV7-2 and TRBJ1-1): GAGVSQSPSNKVTEKGKDVELRCDPISGHTALYWYRQSLGQGLEFLIYFQGNSAPDKSGLPSDRFSAERTGGSVSTLTIQRTQQEDSAVYLCASSLVAGVEAFFGQGTRLTVV.

This clone showed up just once. The chain joins TRBV21-1 to TRBJ1-2. TRBV21-1 is listed as a pseudogene. The CDR3 runs to 15 residues. CDR3 sequence reads: CASSCREGQSYGYTF. The CDR3 DNA reads as TGTGCCAGCAGCTGTCGGGAGGGACAGTCTTATGGCTACACCTTC.

This chain joins TRBV7-9 and TRBJ2-3, with TRBD2 matching over 10 bases. Per germline, CDR1 SEHNR and CDR2 FQNEAQ (reference sequence). This CDR3 comprises 16 residues. Trimming at V came to 11 bases and at J to 4 bases, leaving 15 bases not matched to a gene. In DNA form, the CDR3 reads TGTGCCGCCACTAGGGGGCTAGCGGGAGAAGCAGATACGCAGTATTTT. Its translation: CAATRGLAGEADTQYF. Together with reference TRBV7-9 and TRBJ2-3, the CDR3 gives the full variable domain: DTGVSQNPRHKITKRGQNVTFRCDPISEHNRLYWYRQTLGQGPEFLTYFQNEAQLEKSRLLSDRFSAERPKGSFSTLEIQRTEQGDSAMYLCAATRGLAGEADTQYFGPGTRLTVL.

The rearrangement uses TRBV24-1 and TRBJ1-2, with TRBD1 matching over 11 bases. The CDR3 runs to 15 residues. The germline V gene has CDR1 KGHDR and CDR2 SFDVKD. Germline trimming cut 2 bases from V and 6 bases from J; bases unmatched to any gene: 4. DNA for the CDR3: TGTGCCACCAGTGATTCGAGGACAGGGGGCCATGGCTACACCTTC. It specifies CATSDSRTGGHGYTF.

This rearrangement joins TRBV7-2 to TRBJ1-2; 11 bases agree with TRBD1. Germline V gene sequence: CDR1 SGHTA, CDR2 FQGNSA. V lost 5 bases, J lost 5 bases, and 7 bases stayed unmatched. CDR3 length: 15 residues. The CDR3 coding sequence is TGTGCCAGCAGCACTTCCGGGACAGGGGGATATGGCTACACCTTC. Translation gives CASSTSGTGGYGYTF.

This chain links TRBV4-3 with TRBJ2-1, with 7 bases identical to TRBD2. The CDR3 loop spans 17 amino acids. Germline V CDR1 and CDR2: LGHNA, YSLEER. After removal of 0 bases from V and 8 bases from J, the junction contained 13 bases not matched to a gene. The CDR3 region has the DNA TGCGCCAGCAGCCAAGATGTTGGAGCGGGAAAGGGTTATGAGCAGTTCTTC. Residues: CASSQDVGAGKGYEQFF.

The chain employs TRBV18 and TRBJ2-7, with TRBD1 as a possible D gene (6 bases). This CDR3 comprises 13 residues. The germline V gene has CDR1 KGHSH and CDR2 LQKENI. V lost 6 bases and J lost 1, with 10 bases in between. The CDR3 region has the DNA TGTGCCAGCTCCCTTGGACAGTCCTACGAGCAGTACTTC. Amino acids: CASSLGQSYEQYF.

The CDR3, as DNA: TGTGCCAGCAGTGAAGATGATCGGGGTAGTTACGAGCAGTACTTC. Amino acid sequence: CASSEDDRGSYEQYF. The chain links TRBV6-1 to TRBJ2-7, with TRBD2 as a possible D gene (5 bases). Germline lookup yields CDR1 MNHNS and CDR2 SASEGT. Trimming removed 1 base at V and 4 bases at J, with 14 bases between. The CDR3 spans 15 residues.

The genes are TRBV6-1 and TRBJ1-5, with D tentatively TRBD1 (5 bases). Germline CDR1 is MNHNS and CDR2 is SASEGT. The CDR3 is 16 residues long. The V and J ends lost 1 base and 6 bases respectively, with 16 bases between them. CDR3 protein: CASSEGEVRDGQPQHF. The CDR3 nucleotides are TGTGCCAGCAGTGAAGGCGAGGTCAGGGATGGTCAGCCCCAGCATTTT.

The chain carries TRBV9 and TRBJ2-5; 9 nucleotides agree with TRBD2. Per the germline V gene, CDR1 is SGDLS and CDR2 is YYNGEE. Losses at the gene ends were 4 bases for V and 5 bases for J; bases not matched to a gene: 6. This CDR3 has 14 residues. CDR3 coding DNA: TGTGCCAGCAGCCCCATAGCGGGAGTGGAGACCCAGTACTTC. Translation gives CASSPIAGVETQYF.

The rearrangement joins TRBV11-2 to TRBJ2-3, with 7 bases matching TRBD1. The CDR3 length is 16 residues. After removal of 5 bases from V and 0 bases from J, the junction contained 8 bases not matched to a gene. Germline V gives CDR1 SGHAT, CDR2 FQNNGV. CDR3 protein: CASSRQGFGSTDTQYF. In nucleotides, the CDR3 is TGTGCCAGCAGCCGACAGGGCTTCGGCAGCACAGATACGCAGTATTTT. Full variable domain (rest looked up from reference TRBV11-2 and TRBJ2-3): EAGVAQSPRYKIIEKRQSVAFWCNPISGHATLYWYQQILGQGPKLLIQFQNNGVVDDSQLPKDRFSAERLKGVDSTLKIQPAKLEDSAVYLCASSRQGFGSTDTQYFGPGTRLTVL.

The V call is TRBV6-6, the J call TRBJ1-1, with TRBD1 as a possible D gene (6 bases). The CDR3 runs to 13 residues. Germline lookup yields CDR1 MNHNY and CDR2 SVGAGI (reference sequence). The germline V and J ends were trimmed by 4 bases and 4 bases, with 10 bases remaining between them. Here the CDR3 DNA reads TGTGCCAGCAGTTGGGTACAGGGCACTGAAGCTTTCTTT. Translation gives CASSWVQGTEAFF.